The next 8 T cell receptor beta chains were all read from a single sample in a study of blood T cell repertoires in COVID-19. TCRdb keeps only in-frame clones here, not all; method: immunoSEQ multiplex PCR. Among more than 250,000 clones listed, 85% to 90% were seen once. Sequenced: peripheral blood. These receptors all come from a woman aged 45-60 years with COVID-19, enrolled during active disease.

The chain uses TRBV24-1 and TRBJ1-1; D remains ambiguous. CDR1 is KGHDR and CDR2 is SFDVKD in the germline V gene. V was cut by 8 bases and J by 5 bases, with 14 bases left in between. The CDR3 runs 13 residues. The CDR3 DNA follows: TGTGCCACCACCCTAGGAGGGAGTACTGAAGCTTTCTTT. Protein sequence: CATTLGGSTEAFF.

The CDR3 reads CASSFSTSGSYNEQFF. The CDR3 DNA reads as TGTGCCAGCAGTTTTTCAACTAGCGGCTCCTACAATGAGCAGTTCTTC. This chain uses TRBV6-6 with TRBJ2-1; 8 nucleotides align to TRBD2. The V gene end was trimmed by 4 bases and the J gene end by 0 bases; junction bases not matched to a gene: 5. The CDR3 has 16 residues. Germline lookup yields CDR1 MNHNY and CDR2 SVGAGI (reference sequence).

The chain couples TRBV7-3 to TRBJ2-1; possible D gene TRBD2, 6 bases. The CDR3 contains 14 residues. Trimming left V 1 base short and J 9 bases short, with 13 bases between. The germline V gene has CDR1 SGHTA and CDR2 FQGTGA. The CDR3 DNA reads as TGTGCCAGCAGCTTAAGGCGGGATAGCGGTGAGCAGTTCTTC. It is translated as CASSLRRDSGEQFF.

This sequence joins TRBV11-2 and TRBJ1-2; 7 positions match TRBD1. The germline gives CDR1 SGHAT, CDR2 FQNNGV. With 3 bases clipped from V and 0 bases from J, the junction kept 7 bases outside the gene matches. CDR3 length: 16 residues. Written as DNA, the CDR3 is TGTGCCAGCAGCTTTCACGGGACAGCTGCTAACTATGGCTACACCTTC. Its translation is CASSFHGTAANYGYTF.

The rearrangement links TRBV5-1 to TRBJ2-5; 8 bases fit TRBD1. CDR3 length equals 15 residues. The V segment lost 4 bases and the J segment 1 base; nucleotides outside the gene matches: 6. CDR1 and CDR2 from the germline V gene are SGHRS and YFSETQ. The CDR3 reads CASSLGQGPQETQYF. The DNA of the CDR3 is TGCGCCAGCAGCCTCGGACAGGGCCCCCAAGAGACCCAGTACTTC.

The chain combines TRBV27 with TRBJ1-5; a weak D match, TRBD1 (5 bases). CDR1 and CDR2 (germline): MNHEY, SMNVEV (reference sequence). CDR3 length equals 13 residues. Trimming stripped 4 bases from V and 1 base from J, with 5 bases between. CDR3 sequence: CASSWTSNQPQHF. The CDR3 DNA follows: TGTGCCAGCAGTTGGACAAGCAATCAGCCCCAGCATTTT.

The chain is built from TRBV11-2 and TRBJ1-6; tentative D call: TRBD1 (6 bases). Trimming removed 3 bases from V and 9 bases from J, with 15 bases in between. Germline V gene sequence: CDR1 SGHAT, CDR2 FQNNGV. The CDR3 totals 15 residues. The CDR3 region is CASSFTGTKVSPLHF. CDR3 sequence (DNA): TGTGCCAGCAGCTTTACCGGGACAAAAGTTTCACCCCTCCACTTT.

This clone was seen only a few times. The V gene is TRBV5-1, the J gene TRBJ2-7, with 9 bases matching TRBD1. Germline V lookup: CDR1 SGHRS, CDR2 YFSETQ. There are 16 residues in the CDR3. V shed 2 bases and J 7 bases; nucleotides not matched to a gene: 13. CDR3 loop: CASSFTTGQGREEQYF. The CDR3, as DNA: TGCGCCAGCAGCTTTACGACGGGACAGGGTCGGGAGGAGCAGTACTTC.